This record looks at one T cell receptor beta chain sequence and its context. This clone was detected a few times. What this receptor recognizes is not known. No per-base quality is available; no much larger clone lies one base away. TCRbeta CDR3 regions were amplified from genomic DNA by means of the immunoSEQ Assay, a bias-controlled multiplex PCR. Concerning the study's data processing: The number of nucleated cells in each sample was estimated by amplification of reference gene primers within the assay. To quantify the absolute abundance of each unique TCRbeta CDR3 rearrangement, sequence reads were collapsed and filtered. For each sample, productive Simpson clonality was calculated as the square root of Simpson's diversity index over productive rearrangements. Not all clones reach the TCRdb copy of this immuneACCESS table, which keeps in-frame sequences only. Checked studies attribute under half of the gap to unresolved V genes and leave the rest unexplained. That table is the source of V, J and clone size, and D and trimming were worked out from the DNA. Counted in this sample were hundreds of thousands of clones; around 84% of them appeared once. The ten largest clones take up 15% to 20% of the sample.

The data derive from a study of blood T cell repertoires in COVID-19 (dated by TCRdb to 2019 to 2021). About the investigation overall: Samples from collaborators originated in the United States, Italy and Spain and spanned both the acute and convalescent phases of COVID-19. The prospective study material was composed of cDNA or gDNA derived from T cells, B-cell-depleted T cells, or PBMCs. The dataset comprised deeply sampled blood TCRbeta repertoires from subjects exposed to, actively infected with, or recovered from COVID-19. A freely available public database, intended as a resource for researchers studying the immune response to SARS-CoV-2, is where the repertoires were released. Samples came from the ongoing ImmuneRACE study (first 160 participants) plus 1,254 subjects from 6 global collaborators. The sample metadata nearly always contained a de-identified subject ID, COVID-19 status, age in years and sex. Where HLA class I and class II types were available, the types were taken from metadata supplied by the sample provider, not from assay-based typing.

Here is what the overall study found, with its caveats: How much clinical and demographic metadata was included differed by source and by participant, and the metadata was provided uncurated.

Inclusive of the bounding cysteine and phenylalanine, the CDR3 is 12 residues long. Solely the CDR3 DNA is kept, with 36 bases framed from the first base. The junction carries 12 bases between V and J, which are trimmed by 4 bases and 8 bases respectively. As encoded in the germline V gene, CDR1 is SGHTA while CDR2 is FQGNSA. Collaborating institutions collected whole blood in K2EDTA tubes following their own protocols. For TCRbeta analysis, collaborators shipped samples as frozen whole blood, isolated PBMCs, or DNA extracted from either of those sample types. Sequencing used peripheral blood. The V gene is TRBV7-2 and the J gene is TRBJ2-7; no confident D gene assignment can be made. The receptor comes from a man between 25 and 39 years old with active or convalescent COVID-19. The nucleotide sequence reads as follows: TGTGCCAGCAGCTCCTCCCTGGGCAAGCAGTACTTC. This yields the protein CASSSSLGKQYF. With the portions outside the CDR3 filled from the reference TRBV7-2 and TRBJ2-7 genes, the complete variable region becomes GAGVSQSPSNKVTEKGKDVELRCDPISGHTALYWYRQSLGQGLEFLIYFQGNSAPDKSGLPSDRFSAERTGGSVSTLTIQRTQQEDSAVYLCASSSSLGKQYFGPGTRLTVT.